These 25 T cell receptor beta chains were sequenced from one sample in a study of long-term antiretroviral therapy in people with HIV. Survey level was the resolution at which the v3.0 immunoSEQ assay ran. Sequencing used immunoSEQ multiplex PCR; TCRdb keeps in-frame clones, though not all of them. The sample shows approximately 16,000 clones, 80% to 90% of them seen only once. Sequencing was performed on unsorted PBMCs, taken 0.5 years after starting antiretroviral therapy. All receptors come from a woman between 35 and 50 years old with HIV.

This chain connects TRBV7-9 to TRBJ2-1; D unclear. V dropped 6 bases and J dropped 10 bases, with 13 bases sitting between them. The CDR3 loop spans 12 amino acids. Per germline, CDR1 SEHNR and CDR2 FQNEAQ (reference sequence). This chain's CDR3 is CASRNNEQEQFF. CDR3 DNA sequence: TGTGCCAGCAGAAACAACGAACAGGAGCAGTTCTTC.

This rearrangement joins TRBV27 to TRBJ2-1; D tentatively reads TRBD1 or TRBD2 (5 bases each). There are 17 residues in the CDR3. The V and J ends lost 2 bases and 0 bases respectively, with 14 bases between them. The germline V gene has CDR1 MNHEY and CDR2 SMNVEV (reference sequence). In DNA form, the CDR3 reads TGTGCCAGCAGTTTAGGGTGGGGGACCGGCTCCTACAATGAGCAGTTCTTC. Amino acids: CASSLGWGTGSYNEQFF.

CDR3 region: CASSLAGTFQETQYF. The CDR3 DNA sequence: TGCGCCAGCAGCTTGGCCGGGACATTCCAAGAGACCCAGTACTTC. The genes are TRBV5-1 and TRBJ2-5, with D perhaps TRBD1 (6 bases). CDR3 length: 15 residues. CDR1 and CDR2 from the germline V gene are SGHRS and YFSETQ. V was clipped by 0 bases and J by 1 base, with 10 bases between them.

V is TRBV20-1 and J is TRBJ2-1; D is perhaps TRBD1 (5 bases). Germline assignment: CDR1 DFQATT and CDR2 SNEGSKA (reference sequence). The CDR3 loop spans 11 amino acids. Trimming stripped 4 bases from V and 14 bases from J, with 15 bases between. CDR3 nucleotides: TGCAGTGCTACCCCGGCAGGGATTGAGTTCTTC. Translating it yields CSATPAGIEFF.

This clone was counted a single time. The V call is TRBV13, the J call TRBJ1-5; 7 nucleotides match TRBD1. The V gene's germline CDR1 is PRHDT and CDR2 FYEKMQ (reference sequence). V shed 5 bases, J shed 9 bases, and the junction held 4 bases outside the gene matches. The CDR3 totals 12 residues. The DNA for the CDR3 is TGTGCCAGCAGCACCCCAGGGGGGCCCCAGCATTTT. The encoded protein is CASSTPGGPQHF. Full variable domain (remainder filled in from reference TRBV13 and TRBJ1-5): AAGVIQSPRHLIKEKRETATLKCYPIPRHDTVYWYQQGPGQDPQFLISFYEKMQSDKGSIPDRFSAQQFSDYHSELNMSSLELGDSALYFCASSTPGGPQHFGDGTRLSIL.

The chain links TRBV7-2 to TRBJ2-7; 12 bases match TRBD1. Per the germline V gene, CDR1 is SGHTA and CDR2 is FQGNSA. There are 16 residues in the CDR3. Trimming removed 2 bases from V and 5 bases from J; junction bases left unmatched: 7. The CDR3 DNA reads TGTGCCAGCAGCTTACCTCCTGGGACAGGGGGCCACGAGCAGTACTTC. This encodes CASSLPPGTGGHEQYF.

The chain has TRBV28 and TRBJ1-1; D unresolved. The CDR3 spans 11 residues. Trimming shortened V by 7 bases and J by 6 bases, and 9 bases separated the two germline ends. Germline-derived CDR1 and CDR2 are MDHEN and SYDVKM. The CDR3 DNA reads TGTGCCAGCACCCAACGGTCTGAAGCTTTCTTT. As protein: CASTQRSEAFF. Variable domain in full (rest from reference TRBV28 and TRBJ1-1): DVKVTQSSRYLVKRTGEKVFLECVQDMDHENMFWYRQDPGLGLRLIYFSYDVKMKEKGDIPEGYSVSREKKERFSLILESASTNQTSMYLCASTQRSEAFFGQGTRLTVV.

This clone was picked up one time. V is TRBV6-4 and J is TRBJ2-3; D possibly corresponds to TRBD2 (5 bases). CDR1 and CDR2 (germline): MRHNA, SNTAGT. The CDR3 is made up of 13 amino acids. V was cut by 10 bases and J by 2 bases, with 13 bases left in between. The CDR3 region has the DNA TGTGCCAACGAAGGAGGAACCACAGATACGCAGTATTTT. This gives the protein CANEGGTTDTQYF.

This sequence joins TRBV2 and TRBJ1-3; maybe TRBD1 (5 bases). The germline gives CDR1 SNHLY, CDR2 FYNNEI. This CDR3 contains 15 residues. Trimming shortened V by 5 bases and J by 4 bases, and 15 bases separated the two germline ends. The CDR3 spells CASSFGASLGNTIYF. DNA of the CDR3: TGTGCCAGCAGTTTCGGGGCTTCGCTAGGAAACACCATATATTTT.

This clone was observed once. The V gene is TRBV10-3, the J gene TRBJ2-7; D is ambiguous. From germline, CDR1 is ENHRY and CDR2 SYGVKD. The germline V and J ends were trimmed by 8 bases and 3 bases, with 11 bases remaining between them. The CDR3 loop spans 12 amino acids. CDR3 amino acids: CAIGPTHYEQYF. The CDR3 coding sequence is TGTGCCATCGGTCCGACTCACTACGAGCAGTACTTC.

V and J are TRBV6-5 and TRBJ2-2, with D possibly TRBD2 on 7 matching bases. The CDR3 contains 14 residues. V lost 7 bases to trimming and J lost 4 bases, with 13 bases between them. CDR1 and CDR2 from the germline V gene are MNHEY and SVGAGI. The CDR3 protein is CASKGGIGTGELFF. The CDR3 bases are TGTGCCAGCAAGGGGGGGATCGGCACCGGGGAGCTGTTTTTT.

This chain joins TRBV15 and TRBJ2-1; TRBD2 aligns across 8 bases. Germline V CDR1 and CDR2: LNHNV, YYDKDF (reference sequence). The V segment lost 1 base and the J segment 6 bases; nucleotides outside the gene matches: 8. The CDR3 sequence is 16 residues long. CDR3 sequence (DNA): TGTGCCACCAGCAGAGGTAAAGCGGGAGCAGGCAATGAGCAGTTCTTC. Translation gives CATSRGKAGAGNEQFF.

The rearrangement uses TRBV6-5 and TRBJ2-3; D gene ambiguous. CDR1 and CDR2 (germline): MNHEY, SVGAGI. CDR3 size: 16 residues. Between the trimmed V and J ends, which lost 0 bases and 0 bases, there was a span of 10 bases. The CDR3 here is CASSYSNSPSTDTQYF. The CDR3 DNA sequence: TGTGCCAGCAGTTACTCTAACAGCCCTAGCACAGATACGCAGTATTTT.

The gene calls are TRBV27 and TRBJ2-5; TRBD1 might be the D (5 bases). This CDR3 contains 14 residues. The germline V gene encodes CDR1 MNHEY and CDR2 SMNVEV (reference sequence). With 3 bases removed from V and 2 bases from J, the gap between germline ends came to 10 bases. CDR3 residues: CASSFRQRQETQYF. Here the CDR3 DNA reads TGTGCCAGCAGTTTCCGACAGAGACAAGAGACCCAGTACTTC.

This clone came up once. The rearrangement joins TRBV25-1 to TRBJ1-1; D is unclear. The V gene lost 3 bases and the J gene lost 3 bases, with 8 bases spanning the gap. The CDR3 runs to 13 residues. Germline CDR1 MGHDK, CDR2 SYGVNS. CDR3 protein: CASSDYRDTEAFF. CDR3 nucleotides: TGTGCCAGCAGTGACTATCGGGACACTGAAGCTTTCTTT.

The V call is TRBV27, the J call TRBJ2-7, with D unresolved. CDR1 is MNHEY, CDR2 SMNVEV, per germline (reference sequence). V was cut by 0 bases and J by 4 bases, with 7 bases left in between. The CDR3 has 13 residues. The CDR3 nucleotides read TGTGCCAGCAGTTTATCTCCGAATTACGAGCAGTACTTC. It encodes CASSLSPNYEQYF.

The rearrangement joins TRBV6-5 to TRBJ2-7; D is perhaps TRBD1 (5 bases). Germline CDR1 reads MNHEY; CDR2 reads SVGAGI. Trimming took off 8 bases at V and 5 bases at J, with 13 bases between the two ends. CDR3 length: 12 amino acids. The CDR3 coding sequence is TGTGCCAGCGCAACAAGGGGTCACGAGCAGTACTTC. It codes for CASATRGHEQYF.

The chain is built from TRBV11-2 and TRBJ2-7; maybe TRBD2 (6 bases). Germline V CDR1 and CDR2: SGHAT, FQNNGV. V shed 1 base and J shed 8 bases, with 15 bases lying between them. This CDR3 is built from 14 residues. The CDR3 DNA reads TGTGCCAGCAGCTTAGGGGTAGCGGCTAGCCAGCAGTACTTC. Its protein is CASSLGVAASQQYF.

The chain employs TRBV4-3 and TRBJ2-2; D is possibly TRBD2 (5 bases). CDR1 is LGHNA, CDR2 YSLEER, per germline. Trimming left V 1 base short and J 4 bases short, with 16 bases between. The CDR3 totals 17 residues. CDR3 nucleotides: TGCGCCAGCAGCCAAGGCGGAGGTCGGCCCTCCACCGGGGAGCTGTTTTTT. Its protein is CASSQGGGRPSTGELFF.

This clone was seen more than once but under ten times. The J gene is TRBJ2-7, the V gene TRBV7-6; D is possibly TRBD1 (7 bases). From germline, CDR1 is SGHVS and CDR2 FNYEAQ. This CDR3 is built from 14 residues. Between the trimmed V and J ends, which lost 7 bases and 2 bases, there was a span of 15 bases. The DNA of the CDR3 is TGTGCCAGCACCTCTGCGGGACAGCCCTACGAGCAGTACTTC. It specifies CASTSAGQPYEQYF.

Only a few counts were recorded for this clone. This chain uses TRBV4-2 with TRBJ1-2; D is undetermined. The CDR3 covers 14 residues. V lost 4 bases, J lost 2 bases, and 11 bases lay in between. Per germline, CDR1 LGHNA and CDR2 YNFKEQ. CDR3 sequence (DNA): TGTGCCAGCAGCCTCTCGGGCCTCAACTATGGCTACACCTTC. Protein: CASSLSGLNYGYTF.

This clone was seen a few times. The J gene is TRBJ1-5, the V gene TRBV28; no clear D gene. Trimming left V 2 bases short and J 3 bases short, with 5 bases between. This CDR3 is built from 13 residues. CDR1 and CDR2 from the germline V gene are MDHEN and SYDVKM. The CDR3 sequence: CASSLIHNQPQHF. CDR3 bases: TGTGCCAGCAGTTTAATTCACAATCAGCCCCAGCATTTT.

The chain has TRBV28 and TRBJ1-2; the D gene is possibly TRBD1 (5 bases). V dropped 1 base and J dropped 6 bases, with 9 bases sitting between them. Germline V gene sequence: CDR1 MDHEN, CDR2 SYDVKM. CDR3 length equals 13 residues. The CDR3 here is CASSLFQGDGYTF. DNA for the CDR3: TGTGCCAGCAGTTTATTCCAGGGTGATGGCTACACCTTC.

V is TRBV5-1 and J is TRBJ1-2; TRBD1 is a possible D gene (6 bases). V gave up 7 bases and J gave up 8 bases, with 18 bases separating them. The length of the CDR3 is 13 residues. Looked up from germline, CDR1 is SGHRS and CDR2 is YFSETQ. Here the CDR3 reads CASQPTGFGGYTF. CDR3 in DNA: TGCGCCAGCCAACCGACAGGATTTGGGGGCTACACCTTC. The whole variable domain, filled in from reference TRBV5-1 and TRBJ1-2, reads KAGVTQTPRYLIKTRGQQVTLSCSPISGHRSVSWYQQTPGQGLQFLFEYFSETQRNKGNFPGRFSGRQFSNSRSEMNVSTLELGDSALYLCASQPTGFGGYTFGSGTRLTVV.

This clone has a single count. The chain links TRBV5-6 to TRBJ1-2; D not certain. CDR1 and CDR2 from the germline V gene are SGHDT and YYEEEE. The V and J ends lost 3 bases and 3 bases respectively, with 12 bases between them. The CDR3 extends over 14 amino acids. The DNA for the CDR3 is TGTGCCAGCAGCTCGTATCCGTACCACTATGGCTACACCTTC. This codes for CASSSYPYHYGYTF.